This T cell receptor (beta chain) was retrieved from a study of graft-versus-host responses after intestinal transplantation. Data came from immunoSEQ multiplex PCR; TCRdb stores just in-frame clones and leaves some out. The sample consists of a few thousand clones, roughly 41% of them appearing once. Broader study findings: Investigators detected GvH clones in recipient marrow, with some emerging earlier in ileum or blood.

The study plated around 200,000 CFSE-labeled responders with around 200,000 irradiated, violet-dye-labeled stimulators. The authors sorted proliferating CFSE-low CD3+CD4+ and CD3+CD8+ responders after the reaction. This clone has a handful of counts. The CDR3 sequence is 15 residues long. Looked up from germline, CDR1 is SGHAT and CDR2 is FQNNGV. V lost 2 bases and J lost 8, with 18 bases in between. The TCR originated in a human patient who was an organ donor for intestinal transplantation. This chain uses TRBV11-2 with TRBJ1-2; D is uncertain. Sequenced material: alloreactive CD8+ T cells from a mixed lymphocyte reaction culture, taken before transplantation. This sample's subset: CFSE-low proliferating T cells sorted from roughly 6-day pre-transplant mixed lymphocyte reaction (GvH or HvG direction). This CDR3 is CASSLPSALKCGYTF. DNA for the CDR3: TGTGCCAGCAGCTTACCTTCTGCGCTGAAGTGCGGCTACACCTTC.